This TCR beta chain came from a study of shared clonotypes between healthy human individuals. Germline values: CDR1 SGHRS, CDR2 YFSETQ. The length of the CDR3 is 14 residues. Trimming took 4 bases from V and 5 from J, leaving 13 bases between them. A deep-level run was used for the assay. As handled by the study authors: ImmunoSEQ gave junction-only sequences without quality scores, so filtering differed. TCRdb's copy holds only in-frame clones and misses some; the assay was immunoSEQ multiplex PCR. V and J calls and clone size are those listed in that table; D and trimming were worked out from the DNA. Here the sample spans around 500,000 clones, roughly 80% being singletons.

This TCR was recovered from a woman aged 40 to 50 in good health. Some clones in this sample may be carry-over from other donors' samples. Sequencing was performed on PBMCs. The V gene is TRBV5-1, the J gene TRBJ1-3; tentatively, D is TRBD1 (6 bases). The CDR3 DNA follows: TGCGCCAGCAGCGGGGACATTTCTAGAAACACCATATATTTT. Encoded protein: CASSGDISRNTIYF.